Sequencing of this TCR beta chain was carried out in a study of OX40 agonist ivuxolimab in advanced cancers. Turning to the study itself: Treatment of patients was with ivuxolimab, an agonistic anti-OX40 (CD134) antibody. The diagnoses of dose-escalation patients were hepatocellular carcinoma, melanoma, renal cell or head and neck cancer. Notes on the study in general: Circulating CD4+ and CD8+ T cells showed clonal expansion by week 6 at 0.1 to 3.0 mg/kg.

Comments on this clone: As yet, its antigen is unknown.

Individuals having autoimmune disease history or systemic immunosuppression were not enrolled. V was pared by 3 bases and J by 4 bases, with 6 bases between. Germline V gene data show CDR1 as SQVTM and CDR2 as ANQGSEA. The CDR3 spans 11 residues. Sequencing was performed with immunoSEQ multiplex PCR; in TCRdb, only in-frame clones are kept and a portion is missing. The sample has some 80,000 clones; around 85% are singletons. This clonotype originated in an adult with an advanced solid tumor such as melanoma, head and neck, liver or kidney cancer. V gene TRBV29-1 combines with J gene TRBJ2-5; no firm D call. The sequences come from CD4+ or CD8+ T cells sorted from blood, collected in a trial of the OX40 agonist ivuxolimab. The CDR3 loop reads CSVEYRETQYF. The CDR3 coding sequence is TGCAGCGTTGAGTACCGAGAGACCCAGTACTTC.